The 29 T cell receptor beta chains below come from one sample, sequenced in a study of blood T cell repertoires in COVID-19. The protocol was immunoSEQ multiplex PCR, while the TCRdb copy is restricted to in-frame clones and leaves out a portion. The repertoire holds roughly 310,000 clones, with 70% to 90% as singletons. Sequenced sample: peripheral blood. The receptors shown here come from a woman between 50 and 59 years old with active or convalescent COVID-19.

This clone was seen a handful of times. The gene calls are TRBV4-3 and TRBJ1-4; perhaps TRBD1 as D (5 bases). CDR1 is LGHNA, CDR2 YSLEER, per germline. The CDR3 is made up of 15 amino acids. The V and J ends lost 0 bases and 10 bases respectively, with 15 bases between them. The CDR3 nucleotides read TGCGCCAGCAGCCAAGATATCAGCCTGCAGGGAAAACTGTTTTTT. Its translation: CASSQDISLQGKLFF.

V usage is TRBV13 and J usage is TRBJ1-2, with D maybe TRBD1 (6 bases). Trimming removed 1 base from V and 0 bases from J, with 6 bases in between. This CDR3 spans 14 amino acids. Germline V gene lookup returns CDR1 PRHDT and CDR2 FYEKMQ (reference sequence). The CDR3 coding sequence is TGTGCCAGCAGCTTAGCAGGGGCTAACTATGGCTACACCTTC. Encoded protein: CASSLAGANYGYTF. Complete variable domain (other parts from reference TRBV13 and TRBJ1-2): AAGVIQSPRHLIKEKRETATLKCYPIPRHDTVYWYQQGPGQDPQFLISFYEKMQSDKGSIPDRFSAQQFSDYHSELNMSSLELGDSALYFCASSLAGANYGYTFGSGTRLTVV.

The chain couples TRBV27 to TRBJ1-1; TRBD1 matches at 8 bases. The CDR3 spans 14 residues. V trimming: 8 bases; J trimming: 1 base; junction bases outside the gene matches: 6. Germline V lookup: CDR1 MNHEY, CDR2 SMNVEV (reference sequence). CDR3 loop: CASYRTGRNTEAFF. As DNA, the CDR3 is TGTGCCAGCTACAGGACAGGGAGGAACACTGAAGCTTTCTTT.

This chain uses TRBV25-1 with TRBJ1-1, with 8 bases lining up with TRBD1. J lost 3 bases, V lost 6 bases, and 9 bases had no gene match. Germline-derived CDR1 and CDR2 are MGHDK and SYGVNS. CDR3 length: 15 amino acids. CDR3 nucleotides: TGTGCCAGCAGCCGACAGGGGTCCTGGGACACTGAAGCTTTCTTT. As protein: CASSRQGSWDTEAFF.

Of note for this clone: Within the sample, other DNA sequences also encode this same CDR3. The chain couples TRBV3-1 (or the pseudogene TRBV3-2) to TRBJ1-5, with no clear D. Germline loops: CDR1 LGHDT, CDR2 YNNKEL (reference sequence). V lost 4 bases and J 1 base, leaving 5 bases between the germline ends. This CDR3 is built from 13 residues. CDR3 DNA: TGTGCCAGCAGCCGGCTCAGCAATCAGCCCCAGCATTTT. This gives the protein CASSRLSNQPQHF.

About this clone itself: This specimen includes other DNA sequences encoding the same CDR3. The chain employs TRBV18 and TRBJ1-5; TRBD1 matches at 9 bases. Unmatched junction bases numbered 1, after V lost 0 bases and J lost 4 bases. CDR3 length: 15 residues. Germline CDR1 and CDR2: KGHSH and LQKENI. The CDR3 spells CASSPPGTGNQPQHF. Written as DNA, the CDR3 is TGTGCCAGCTCACCACCAGGGACAGGGAATCAGCCCCAGCATTTT. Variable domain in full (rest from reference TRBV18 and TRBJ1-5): NAGVMQNPRHLVRRRGQEARLRCSPMKGHSHVYWYRQLPEEGLKFMVYLQKENIIDESGMPKERFSAEFPKEGPSILRIQQVVRGDSAAYFCASSPPGTGNQPQHFGDGTRLSIL.

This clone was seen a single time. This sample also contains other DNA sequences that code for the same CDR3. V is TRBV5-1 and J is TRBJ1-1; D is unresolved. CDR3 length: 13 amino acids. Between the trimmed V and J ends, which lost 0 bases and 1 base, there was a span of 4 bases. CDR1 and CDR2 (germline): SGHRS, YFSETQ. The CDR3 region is CASSLEQNTEAFF. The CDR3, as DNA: TGCGCCAGCAGCTTGGAACAGAACACTGAAGCTTTCTTT. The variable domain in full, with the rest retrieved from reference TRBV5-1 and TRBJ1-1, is KAGVTQTPRYLIKTRGQQVTLSCSPISGHRSVSWYQQTPGQGLQFLFEYFSETQRNKGNFPGRFSGRQFSNSRSEMNVSTLELGDSALYLCASSLEQNTEAFFGQGTRLTVV.

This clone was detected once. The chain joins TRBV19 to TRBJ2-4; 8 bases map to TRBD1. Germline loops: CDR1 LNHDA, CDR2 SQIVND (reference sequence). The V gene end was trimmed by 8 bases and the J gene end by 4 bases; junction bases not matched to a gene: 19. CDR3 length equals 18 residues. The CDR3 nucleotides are TGTGCCAGTGACCTCGGGTGGTCAGGGGGCCGCTCAAAAAACATTCAGTACTTC. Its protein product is CASDLGWSGGRSKNIQYF.

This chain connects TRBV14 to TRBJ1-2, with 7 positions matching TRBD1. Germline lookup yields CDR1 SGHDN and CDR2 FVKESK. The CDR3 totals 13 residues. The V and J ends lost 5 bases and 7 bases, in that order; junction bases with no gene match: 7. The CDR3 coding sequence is TGTGCCAGCAGCTTTACCCGGGACAGTGGCTACACCTTC. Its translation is CASSFTRDSGYTF.

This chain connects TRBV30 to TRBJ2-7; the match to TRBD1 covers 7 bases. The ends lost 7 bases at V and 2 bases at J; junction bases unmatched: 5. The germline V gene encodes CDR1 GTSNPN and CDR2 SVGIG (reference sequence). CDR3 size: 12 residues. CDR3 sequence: CALLTGTYEQYF. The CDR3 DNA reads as TGTGCCTTACTGACAGGGACCTACGAGCAGTACTTC.

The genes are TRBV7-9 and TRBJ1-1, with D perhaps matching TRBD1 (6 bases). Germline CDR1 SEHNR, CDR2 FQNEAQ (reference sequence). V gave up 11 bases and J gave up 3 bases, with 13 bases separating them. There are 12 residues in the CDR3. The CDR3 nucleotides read TGTGCCGGTCAGGGGACCTACACTGAAGCTTTCTTT. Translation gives CAGQGTYTEAFF.

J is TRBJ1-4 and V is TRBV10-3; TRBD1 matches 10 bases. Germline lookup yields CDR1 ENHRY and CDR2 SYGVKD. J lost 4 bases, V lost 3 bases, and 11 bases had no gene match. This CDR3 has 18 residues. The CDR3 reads CAISDPPGQGPYNEKLFF. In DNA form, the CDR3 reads TGTGCCATCAGTGATCCTCCGGGACAGGGGCCATATAATGAAAAACTGTTTTTT.

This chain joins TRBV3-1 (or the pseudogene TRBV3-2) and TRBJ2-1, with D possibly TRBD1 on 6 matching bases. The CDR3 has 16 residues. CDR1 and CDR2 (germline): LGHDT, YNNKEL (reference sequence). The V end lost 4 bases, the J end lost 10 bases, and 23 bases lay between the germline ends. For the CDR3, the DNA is TGTGCCAGCAGCCCGCTTGGTGCCAAATTAACAGGGGAGCAGTTCTTC. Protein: CASSPLGAKLTGEQFF.

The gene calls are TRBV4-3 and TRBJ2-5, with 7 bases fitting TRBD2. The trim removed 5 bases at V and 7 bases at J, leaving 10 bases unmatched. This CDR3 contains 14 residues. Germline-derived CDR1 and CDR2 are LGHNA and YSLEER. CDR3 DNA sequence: TGCGCCAGCAGCTCCTTGGGGGGGGAGGGGACCCAGTACTTC. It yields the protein CASSSLGGEGTQYF.

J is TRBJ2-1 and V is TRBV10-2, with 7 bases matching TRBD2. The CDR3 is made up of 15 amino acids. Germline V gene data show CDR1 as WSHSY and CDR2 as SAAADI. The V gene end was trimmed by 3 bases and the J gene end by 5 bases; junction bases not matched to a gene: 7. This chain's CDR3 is CASSDPASGDNEQFF. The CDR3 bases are TGCGCCAGCAGTGACCCGGCTAGCGGAGACAATGAGCAGTTCTTC.

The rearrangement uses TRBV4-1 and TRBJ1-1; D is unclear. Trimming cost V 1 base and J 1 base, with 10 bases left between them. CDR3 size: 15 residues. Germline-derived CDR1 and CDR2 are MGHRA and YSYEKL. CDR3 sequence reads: CASSQAFRGNTEAFF. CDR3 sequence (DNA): TGCGCCAGCAGCCAAGCGTTTCGGGGGAACACTGAAGCTTTCTTT.

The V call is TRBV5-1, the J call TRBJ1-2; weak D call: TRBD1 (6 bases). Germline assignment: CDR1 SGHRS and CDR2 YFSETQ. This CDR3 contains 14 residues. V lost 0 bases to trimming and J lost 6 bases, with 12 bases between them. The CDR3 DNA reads TGCGCCAGCAGCTTGGAAGGACAGAACAATGGCTACACCTTC. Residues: CASSLEGQNNGYTF. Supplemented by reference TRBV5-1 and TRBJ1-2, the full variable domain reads KAGVTQTPRYLIKTRGQQVTLSCSPISGHRSVSWYQQTPGQGLQFLFEYFSETQRNKGNFPGRFSGRQFSNSRSEMNVSTLELGDSALYLCASSLEGQNNGYTFGSGTRLTVV.

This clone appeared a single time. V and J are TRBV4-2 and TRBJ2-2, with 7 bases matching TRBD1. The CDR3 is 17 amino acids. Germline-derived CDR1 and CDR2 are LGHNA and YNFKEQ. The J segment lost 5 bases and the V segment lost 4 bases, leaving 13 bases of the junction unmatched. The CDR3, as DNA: TGTGCCAGCAGCCCCACCAACCCGGGACAGCCAACCGGGGAGCTGTTTTTT. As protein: CASSPTNPGQPTGELFF.

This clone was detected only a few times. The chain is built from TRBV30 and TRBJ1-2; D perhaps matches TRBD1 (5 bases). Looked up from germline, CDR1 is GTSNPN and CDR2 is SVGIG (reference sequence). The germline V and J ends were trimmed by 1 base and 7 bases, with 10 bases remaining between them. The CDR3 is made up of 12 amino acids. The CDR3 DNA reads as TGTGCCTGGAGTGCCCGCGGGGGTGGCTACACCTTC. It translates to CAWSARGGGYTF.

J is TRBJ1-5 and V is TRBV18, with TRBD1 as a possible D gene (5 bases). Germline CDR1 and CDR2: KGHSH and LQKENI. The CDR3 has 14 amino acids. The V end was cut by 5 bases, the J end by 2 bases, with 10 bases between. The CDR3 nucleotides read TGTGCCAGCTCAACAGGATATCGCAATCAGCCCCAGCATTTT. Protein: CASSTGYRNQPQHF.

CDR3 loop: CASSQPPGQGNTEAFF. CDR3 sequence (DNA): TGCGCCAGCAGTCAACCCCCCGGACAGGGAAACACTGAAGCTTTCTTT. The chain is built from TRBV23-1 and TRBJ1-1; TRBD1 agrees at 8 bases. TRBV23-1 is annotated as an ORF whose role is uncertain. The CDR3 has 16 amino acids. V lost 2 bases to trimming and J lost 2 bases; unmatched junction nucleotides: 7.

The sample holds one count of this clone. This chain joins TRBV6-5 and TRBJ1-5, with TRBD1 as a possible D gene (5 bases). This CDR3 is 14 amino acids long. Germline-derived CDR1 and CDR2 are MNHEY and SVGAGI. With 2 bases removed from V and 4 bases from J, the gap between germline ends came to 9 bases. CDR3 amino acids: CASSYGSGNQPQHF. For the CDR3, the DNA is TGTGCCAGCAGTTACGGGTCAGGGAATCAGCCCCAGCATTTT.

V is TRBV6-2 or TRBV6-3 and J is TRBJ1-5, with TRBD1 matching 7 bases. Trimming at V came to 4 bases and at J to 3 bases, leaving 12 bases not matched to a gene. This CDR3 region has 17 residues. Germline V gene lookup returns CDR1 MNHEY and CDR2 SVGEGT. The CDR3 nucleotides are TGTGCCAGCAGTTGGGTGACAGGTGAGGGGGCCAATCAGCCCCAGCATTTT. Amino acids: CASSWVTGEGANQPQHF.

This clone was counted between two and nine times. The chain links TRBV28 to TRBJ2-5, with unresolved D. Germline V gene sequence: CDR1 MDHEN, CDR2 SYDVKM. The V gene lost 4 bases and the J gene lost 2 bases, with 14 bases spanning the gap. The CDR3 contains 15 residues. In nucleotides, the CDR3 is TGTGCCAGCAGTTCTCTCCTCCACATGCAAGAGACCCAGTACTTC. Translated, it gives CASSSLLHMQETQYF. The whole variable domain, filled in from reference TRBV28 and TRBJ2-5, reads DVKVTQSSRYLVKRTGEKVFLECVQDMDHENMFWYRQDPGLGLRLIYFSYDVKMKEKGDIPEGYSVSREKKERFSLILESASTNQTSMYLCASSSLLHMQETQYFGPGTRLLVL.

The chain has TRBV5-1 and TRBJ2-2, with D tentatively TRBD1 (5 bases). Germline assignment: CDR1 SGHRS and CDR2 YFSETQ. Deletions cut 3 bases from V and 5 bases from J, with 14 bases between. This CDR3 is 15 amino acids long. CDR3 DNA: TGCGCCAGCAGCTCGTTGGTGGGGCATACCGGGGAGCTGTTTTTT. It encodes CASSSLVGHTGELFF.

The CDR3 nucleotides are TGTGCCAGCAGCTTACGGCGGGGCACAGATACGCAGTATTTT. Its translation is CASSLRRGTDTQYF. This chain joins TRBV7-2 and TRBJ2-3, with D possibly matching TRBD2 (5 bases). The V gene's germline CDR1 is SGHTA and CDR2 FQGNSA. The CDR3 runs 14 residues. Deletions cut 2 bases from V and 1 base from J, with 7 bases between.

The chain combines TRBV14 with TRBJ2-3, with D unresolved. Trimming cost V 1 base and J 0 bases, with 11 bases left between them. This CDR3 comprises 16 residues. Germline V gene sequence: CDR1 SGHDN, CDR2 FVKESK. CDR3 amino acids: CASSQGAFESTDTQYF. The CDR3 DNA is TGTGCCAGCAGCCAAGGGGCGTTCGAAAGCACAGATACGCAGTATTTT. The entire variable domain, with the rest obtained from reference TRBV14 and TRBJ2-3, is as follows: EAGVTQFPSHSVIEKGQTVTLRCDPISGHDNLYWYRRVMGKEIKFLLHFVKESKQDESGMPNNRFLAERTGGTYSTLKVQPAELEDSGVYFCASSQGAFESTDTQYFGPGTRLTVL.

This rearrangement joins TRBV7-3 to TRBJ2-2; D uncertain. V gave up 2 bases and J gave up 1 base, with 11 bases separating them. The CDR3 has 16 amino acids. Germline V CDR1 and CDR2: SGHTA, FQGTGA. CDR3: CASSLLAQRNTGELFF. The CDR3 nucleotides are TGTGCCAGCAGCTTACTCGCACAGAGGAACACCGGGGAGCTGTTTTTT. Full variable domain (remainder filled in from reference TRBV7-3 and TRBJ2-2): GAGVSQTPSNKVTEKGKYVELRCDPISGHTALYWYRQSLGQGPEFLIYFQGTGAADDSGLPNDRFFAVRPEGSVSTLKIQRTERGDSAVYLCASSLLAQRNTGELFFGEGSRLTVL.

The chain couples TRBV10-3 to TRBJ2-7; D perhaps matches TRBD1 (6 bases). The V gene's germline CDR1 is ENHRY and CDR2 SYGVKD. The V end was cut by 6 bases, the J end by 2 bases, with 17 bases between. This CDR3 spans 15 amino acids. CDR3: CAISGLDSLPYEQYF. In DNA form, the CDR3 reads TGTGCCATCAGCGGACTGGACAGCCTTCCCTACGAGCAGTACTTC.